The table lists the clone carrying this TCR beta chain with a few counts. This specimen comes from a study of blood T cell repertoires in COVID-19. In the study overall: Italy, Spain and the United States were the sources of the convalescent and acute COVID-19 samples.

Methods used by the authors: Amplification of reference gene primers was used by the study to estimate nucleated cell counts. This table comes from immunoSEQ multiplex PCR, and its TCRdb copy is limited to in-frame clones, with some not included. V and J calls and clone size are copied from that table; D and trimming were computed from the DNA. The sample shows 180,000 or so clones, approximately 80% of them seen only once. V lost 2 bases and J lost 4, with 12 bases in between. The CDR3 length is 14 residues. CDR1 and CDR2 from the germline V gene are MNHNS and SASEGT. Cohorts were assigned according to the clinical history that participants reported. Recovered participants had two consecutive negative NP/OP PCR tests, healthcare professional clearance, or symptom resolution.

The rearrangement links TRBV6-1 to TRBJ2-7; the D gene is possibly TRBD1 (6 bases). The TCR originated in a man aged 50 to 59 who had recovered from COVID-19. The specimen was PBMCs or T cells enriched from blood (not recorded which). CDR3: CASSESTGIYEQYF. The CDR3 bases are TGTGCCAGCAGTGAATCAACAGGGATATACGAGCAGTACTTC.